The entry below describes one TCR beta chain. The antigen remains unidentified. The data originate from a study of cytomegalovirus exposure and HLA in healthy donors. General observations from the study: Among the sequence variants, a highly shared cluster was likely an artifact of sequencing.

PCR primers comprised 60 Vbeta and 13 Jbeta primers. The method was immunoSEQ multiplex PCR; TCRdb's version includes in-frame clones alone and lacks a portion of them. There are 120,000 or so clones in the sample; 50% to 75% occur only once, and less than 9% lies in the top ten. These donors, healthy bone marrow donors, were studied. Sequenced input: PBMCs. The sequence came from a woman in her thirties or forties in good health and CMV-seropositive.

The CDR3 DNA is TGTGCCAGCAGTCCCCAGACTAGCGGGGGGTCTTACGAGCAGTACTTC. Translated: CASSPQTSGGSYEQYF. V is TRBV27 and J is TRBJ2-7; 13 nucleotides line up with TRBD2. The CDR3 sequence is 16 residues long. Trimming removed 5 bases from V and 4 bases from J; junction bases left unmatched: 8. CDR1 MNHEY and CDR2 SMNVEV come from the germline V gene (reference sequence).